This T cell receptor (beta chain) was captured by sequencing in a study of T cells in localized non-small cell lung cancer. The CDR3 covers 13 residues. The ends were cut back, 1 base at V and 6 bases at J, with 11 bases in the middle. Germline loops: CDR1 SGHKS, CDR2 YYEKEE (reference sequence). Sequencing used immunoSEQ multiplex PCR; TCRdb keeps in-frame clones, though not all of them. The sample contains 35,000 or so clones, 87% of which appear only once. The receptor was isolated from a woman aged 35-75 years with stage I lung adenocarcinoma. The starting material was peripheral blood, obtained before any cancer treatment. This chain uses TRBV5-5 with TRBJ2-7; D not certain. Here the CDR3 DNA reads TGTGCCAGCAGCTTGTTCCTAATTGGCGAGCAGTACTTC. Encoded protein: CASSLFLIGEQYF.